This T cell receptor beta chain was sequenced during a study of blood T cell repertoires in COVID-19. For the study at large: PBMCs, B-cell-depleted T cells, or T cells were the source of the cDNA or gDNA that made up the material.

The CDR3 is made up of 17 amino acids. In germline, CDR1 is SGHDN, CDR2 FVKESK. V was pared by 0 bases and J by 7 bases, with 16 bases between. Methods used by the authors: Reference gene primer amplification yielded estimated nucleated cell counts. Generated by immunoSEQ multiplex PCR, the TCRdb table keeps only in-frame clones and is missing some. Clone size and V and J calls were adopted from that table, with D and trimming inferred from the DNA. Found here are about 140,000 clones, around 87% of them singletons; the top ten hold over 5%. The clonotype comes from a human donor in a cohort sampled during active COVID-19. The chain couples TRBV14 to TRBJ1-6; D might be TRBD1 (6 bases). The specimen sequenced was peripheral blood. CDR3 in amino acids: CASSQDRGSGRNSPLHF. As DNA, the CDR3 is TGTGCCAGCAGCCAAGACAGGGGAAGTGGTCGAAATTCACCCCTCCACTTT.